This note documents a single T cell receptor (beta chain) sequence. Within the CD8+ T cell compartment, naive cells were CD45RO-CCR7+CD27+CD95-. Libraries of TRB cDNA were made by 5' RACE and carried UMIs. TCRdb reprocessed the 5' RACE reads and stores each CDR3 protein as one record, lacking DNA. This sample's table has under 75,000 distinct CDR3 sequences. This sample was taken from a study of CXCR3-negative and CXCR3-positive naive CD8 T cells. Study as a whole: Sequencing brought in some 130 million TRB reads altogether, and each library got about 1.5 +/- 0.3 million.

Material for sequencing was naive CXCR3- CD8+ T cells from blood. Subset defined: CD45RO-CCR7+CD27+CD95- naive CD8+ T cells lacking CXCR3 (TNR3-). The source of this sequence is a human donor in good health. Some clones in this sample may be carry-over from other donors' samples.

The CDR3 loop reads CSVESLTYGDTGELFF. The chain employs TRBV29-1 and TRBJ2-2. The CDR3 has 16 residues. Germline CDR1 and CDR2: SQVTM and ANQGSEA.